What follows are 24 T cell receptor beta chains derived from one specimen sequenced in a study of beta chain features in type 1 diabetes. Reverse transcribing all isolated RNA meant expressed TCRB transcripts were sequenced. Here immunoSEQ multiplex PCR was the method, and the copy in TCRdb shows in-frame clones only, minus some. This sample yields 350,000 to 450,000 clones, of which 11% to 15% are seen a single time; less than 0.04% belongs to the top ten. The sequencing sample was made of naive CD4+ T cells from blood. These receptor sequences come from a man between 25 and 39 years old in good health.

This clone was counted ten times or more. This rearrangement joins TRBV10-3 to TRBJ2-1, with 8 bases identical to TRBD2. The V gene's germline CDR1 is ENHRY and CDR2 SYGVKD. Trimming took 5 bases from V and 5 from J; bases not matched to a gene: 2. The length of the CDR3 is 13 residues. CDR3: CAISYSGDNEQFF. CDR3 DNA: TGTGCCATCAGTTATAGCGGGGACAATGAGCAGTTCTTC.

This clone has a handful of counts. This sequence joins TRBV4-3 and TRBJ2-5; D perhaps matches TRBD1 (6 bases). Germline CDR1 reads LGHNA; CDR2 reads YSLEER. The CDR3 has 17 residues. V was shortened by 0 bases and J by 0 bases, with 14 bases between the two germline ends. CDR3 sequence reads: CASSQDTPGEYQETQYF. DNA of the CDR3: TGCGCCAGCAGCCAAGATACTCCAGGGGAGTACCAAGAGACCCAGTACTTC.

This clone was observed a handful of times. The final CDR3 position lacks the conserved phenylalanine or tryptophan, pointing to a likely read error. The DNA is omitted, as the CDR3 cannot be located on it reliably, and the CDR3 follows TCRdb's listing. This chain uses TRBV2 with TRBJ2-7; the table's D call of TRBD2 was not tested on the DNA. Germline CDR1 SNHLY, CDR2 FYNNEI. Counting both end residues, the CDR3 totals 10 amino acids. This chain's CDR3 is CASSEGGSSI.

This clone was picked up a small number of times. CDR3 in amino acids: CASSFGLVNYNEQFF. CDR3 nucleotides: TGTGCCAGCAGCTTTGGGCTAGTCAACTACAATGAGCAGTTCTTC. The chain joins TRBV5-4 to TRBJ2-1; D uncertain. Germline V gene sequence: CDR1 SGHNT, CDR2 YYREEE (reference sequence). The CDR3 contains 15 residues. The V end lost 2 bases, the J end lost 3 bases, and 12 bases lay between the germline ends.

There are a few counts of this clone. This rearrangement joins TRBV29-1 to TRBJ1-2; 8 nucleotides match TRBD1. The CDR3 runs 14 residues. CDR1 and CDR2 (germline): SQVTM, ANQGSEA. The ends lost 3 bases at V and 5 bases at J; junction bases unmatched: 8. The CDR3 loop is CSVDLRGQVYGYTF. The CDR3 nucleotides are TGCAGCGTTGATCTCAGGGGGCAGGTTTATGGCTACACCTTC.

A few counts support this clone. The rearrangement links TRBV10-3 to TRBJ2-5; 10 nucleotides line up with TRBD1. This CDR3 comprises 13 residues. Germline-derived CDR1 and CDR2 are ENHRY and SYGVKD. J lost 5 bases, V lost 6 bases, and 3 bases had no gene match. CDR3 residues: CAIRGQGGETQYF. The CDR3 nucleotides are TGTGCCATCAGAGGACAGGGGGGGGAGACCCAGTACTTC.

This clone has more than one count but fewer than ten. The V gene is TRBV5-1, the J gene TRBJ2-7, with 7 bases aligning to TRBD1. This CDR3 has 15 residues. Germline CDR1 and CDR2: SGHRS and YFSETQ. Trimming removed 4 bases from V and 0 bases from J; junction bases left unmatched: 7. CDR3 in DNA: TGCGCCAGCAGCACGGGACAGACGAGCTCCTACGAGCAGTACTTC. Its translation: CASSTGQTSSYEQYF.

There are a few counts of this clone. CDR3 in DNA: TGTGCCAGCAGCCAAGATTTAGGCAGGTACGAGCAGTACGTC. Its protein is CASSQDLGRYEQYV. This sequence joins TRBV4-2 and TRBJ2-7; D gene unclear. Germline loops: CDR1 LGHNA, CDR2 YNFKEQ. CDR3 length: 14 residues. The ends were cut back, 0 bases at V and 4 bases at J, with 10 bases in the middle.

CDR3 in amino acids: CASSIPDYGYTF. In nucleotides, the CDR3 is TGTGCCAGTAGTATTCCAGATTATGGCTACACCTTC. V and J are TRBV19 and TRBJ1-2; D gene uncertain. V was clipped by 3 bases and J by 5 bases, with 7 bases between them. Looked up from germline, CDR1 is LNHDA and CDR2 is SQIVND (reference sequence). This CDR3 region has 12 residues. The variable domain in full, completed from reference TRBV19 and TRBJ1-2, reads DGGITQSPKYLFRKEGQNVTLSCEQNLNHDAMYWYRQDPGQGLRLIYYSQIVNDFQKGDIAEGYSVSREKKESFPLTVTSAQKNPTAFYLCASSIPDYGYTFGSGTRLTVV.

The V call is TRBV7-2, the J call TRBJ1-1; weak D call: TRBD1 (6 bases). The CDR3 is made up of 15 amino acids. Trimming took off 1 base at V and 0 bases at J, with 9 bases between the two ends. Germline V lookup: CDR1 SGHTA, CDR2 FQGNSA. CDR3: CASSLDGQMNTEAFF. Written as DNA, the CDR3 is TGTGCCAGCAGCTTAGATGGACAGATGAACACTGAAGCTTTCTTT.

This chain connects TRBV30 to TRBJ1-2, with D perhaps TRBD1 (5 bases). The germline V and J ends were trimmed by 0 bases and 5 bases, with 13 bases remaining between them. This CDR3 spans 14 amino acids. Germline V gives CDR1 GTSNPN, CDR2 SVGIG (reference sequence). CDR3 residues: CAWSVLGAAYGYTF. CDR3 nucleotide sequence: TGTGCCTGGAGTGTATTAGGGGCGGCGTATGGCTACACCTTC.

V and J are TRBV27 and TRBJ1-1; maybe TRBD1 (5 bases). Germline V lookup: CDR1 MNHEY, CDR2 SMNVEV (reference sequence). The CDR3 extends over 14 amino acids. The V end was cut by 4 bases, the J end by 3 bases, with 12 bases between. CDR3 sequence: CASSSPGRYTEAFF. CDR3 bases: TGTGCCAGCAGTTCCCCGGGACGGTACACTGAAGCTTTCTTT.

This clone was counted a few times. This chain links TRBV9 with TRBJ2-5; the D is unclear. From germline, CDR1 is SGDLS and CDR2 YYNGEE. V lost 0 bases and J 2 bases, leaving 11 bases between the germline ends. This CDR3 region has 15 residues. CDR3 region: CASSVGFELQETQYF. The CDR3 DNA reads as TGTGCCAGCAGCGTAGGATTCGAACTGCAAGAGACCCAGTACTTC.

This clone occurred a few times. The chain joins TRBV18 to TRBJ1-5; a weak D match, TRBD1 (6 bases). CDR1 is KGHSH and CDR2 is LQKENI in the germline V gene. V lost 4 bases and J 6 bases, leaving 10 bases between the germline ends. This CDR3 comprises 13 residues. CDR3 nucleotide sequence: TGTGCCAGCTCACTTAAGGGGGGTCAGCCCCAGCATTTT. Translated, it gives CASSLKGGQPQHF.

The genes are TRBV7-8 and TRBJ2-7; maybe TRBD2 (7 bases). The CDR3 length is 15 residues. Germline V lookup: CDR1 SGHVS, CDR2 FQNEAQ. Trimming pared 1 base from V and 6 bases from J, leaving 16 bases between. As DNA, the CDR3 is TGTGCCAGCAGCTTAGTAGGGGGGGCCCGTGGCGAGCAGTACTTC. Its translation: CASSLVGGARGEQYF.

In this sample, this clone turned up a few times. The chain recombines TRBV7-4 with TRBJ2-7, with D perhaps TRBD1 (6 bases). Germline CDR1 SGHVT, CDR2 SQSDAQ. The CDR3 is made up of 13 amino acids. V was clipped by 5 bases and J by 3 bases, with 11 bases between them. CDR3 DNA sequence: TGTGCCAGCAGCGAGAACAGGGACTACGAGCAGTACGTC. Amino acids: CASSENRDYEQYV.

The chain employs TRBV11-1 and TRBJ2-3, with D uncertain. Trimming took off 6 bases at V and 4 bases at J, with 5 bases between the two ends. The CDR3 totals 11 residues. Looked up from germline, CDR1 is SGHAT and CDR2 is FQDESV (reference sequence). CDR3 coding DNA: TGTGCCAGCAGGAGAGCAGATACGCAGTATTTT. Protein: CASRRADTQYF.

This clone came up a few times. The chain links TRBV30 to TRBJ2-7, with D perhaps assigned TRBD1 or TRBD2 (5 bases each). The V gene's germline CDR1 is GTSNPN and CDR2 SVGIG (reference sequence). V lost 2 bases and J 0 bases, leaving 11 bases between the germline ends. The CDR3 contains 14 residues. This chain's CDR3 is CAWSSGRLSYEQYV. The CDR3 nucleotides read TGTGCCTGGAGTTCGGGACGGCTCTCCTACGAGCAGTACGTC.

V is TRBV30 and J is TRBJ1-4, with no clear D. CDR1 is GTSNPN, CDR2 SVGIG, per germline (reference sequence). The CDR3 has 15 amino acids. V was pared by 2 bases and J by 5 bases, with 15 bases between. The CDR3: CAWSKTGSLNEKLFF. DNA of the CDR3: TGTGCCTGGAGTAAGACGGGGAGCCTGAATGAAAAACTGTTTTTT.

CDR3 nucleotides: TGCGCCAGCAGCTTAGAAGGCAGGGCGGGCACTGAAGCTTTCTTT. This codes for CASSLEGRAGTEAFF. This sequence joins TRBV5-1 and TRBJ1-1; tentatively, D is TRBD1 (5 bases). The CDR3 is 15 residues long. Trimming stripped 2 bases from V and 4 bases from J, with 15 bases between. The germline V gene encodes CDR1 SGHRS and CDR2 YFSETQ.

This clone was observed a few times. The DNA for the CDR3 is TGTGCCAGCAGCTTTGGCTACAGGGGAACTAATGAAAAACTGTTTTTT. Protein sequence: CASSFGYRGTNEKLFF. The chain employs TRBV7-6 and TRBJ1-4; TRBD1 agrees at 7 bases. The V and J ends lost 3 bases and 1 base, in that order; junction bases with no gene match: 5. Germline assignment: CDR1 SGHVS and CDR2 FNYEAQ. This CDR3 spans 16 amino acids.

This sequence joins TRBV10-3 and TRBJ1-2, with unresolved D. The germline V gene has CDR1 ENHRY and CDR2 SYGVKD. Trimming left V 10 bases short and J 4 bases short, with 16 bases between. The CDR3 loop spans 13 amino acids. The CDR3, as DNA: TGTGCCAGCAGCGCGACTCAGGCCTATGGCTACACCTTC. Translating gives CASSATQAYGYTF.

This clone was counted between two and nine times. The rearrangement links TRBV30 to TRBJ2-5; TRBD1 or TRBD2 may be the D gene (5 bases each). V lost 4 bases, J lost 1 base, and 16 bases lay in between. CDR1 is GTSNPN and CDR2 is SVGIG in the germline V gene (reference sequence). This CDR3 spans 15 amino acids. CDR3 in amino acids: CAWTLGTVLQETQYF. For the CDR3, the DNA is TGTGCCTGGACCCTCGGGACGGTCCTCCAAGAGACCCAGTACTTC. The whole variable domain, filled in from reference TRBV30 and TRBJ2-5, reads SQTIHQWPATLVQPVGSPLSLECTVEGTSNPNLYWYRQAAGRGLQLLFYSVGIGQISSEVPQNLSASRPQDRQFILSSKKLLLSDSGFYLCAWTLGTVLQETQYFGPGTRLLVL.

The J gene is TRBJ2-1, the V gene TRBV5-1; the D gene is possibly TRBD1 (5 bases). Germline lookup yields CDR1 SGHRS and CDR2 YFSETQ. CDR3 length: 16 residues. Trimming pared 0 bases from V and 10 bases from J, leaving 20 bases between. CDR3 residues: CASSLEGVRQLTEQFF. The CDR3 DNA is TGCGCCAGCAGCTTGGAAGGGGTTCGGCAATTGACCGAGCAGTTCTTC.